Listed here are 27 T cell receptor beta chains from one sample, sequenced in a study of cytomegalovirus exposure and HLA in healthy donors. The primer mix had 60 Vbeta and 13 Jbeta primers. Method: immunoSEQ multiplex PCR; TCRdb's copy keeps in-frame clones and lacks some. The sample shows hundreds of thousands of clones, 70% to 85% of them seen only once. The sequencing sample was made of PBMCs. The receptors shown here come from a male donor in good health and CMV-seronegative.

About this clone itself: A junction end diverges from the germline sequence, so it may reflect a read error. This chain connects TRBV27 to TRBJ2-7; D is perhaps TRBD1 (6 bases). Germline values: CDR1 MNHEY, CDR2 SMNVEV (reference sequence). The CDR3 loop spans 11 amino acids. CDR3 amino acids: CASRQGTFHLF. The CDR3 coding sequence is TGTGCCAGCAGACAAGGGACATTTCACCTTTTC.

The genes are TRBV9 and TRBJ2-4, with 8 bases lining up with TRBD1. V was clipped by 4 bases and J by 0 bases; unmatched bases: 6. The CDR3 loop spans 16 amino acids. CDR1 and CDR2 (germline): SGDLS, YYNGEE. The CDR3 nucleotides read TGTGCCAGCAGCCCCGGACAGGGCGTAGCCAAAAACATTCAGTACTTC. This translates into CASSPGQGVAKNIQYF.

In its sample, this clone was seen once. The CDR3 sequence is CASSRGLAGEDTGELFF. DNA for the CDR3: TGTGCCAGCAGCCGGGGACTAGCGGGAGAGGACACCGGGGAGCTGTTTTTT. The chain couples TRBV4-2 to TRBJ2-2; 14 bases match TRBD2. J was trimmed by 3 bases and V by 4 bases; bases with no gene match: 4. The germline V gene has CDR1 LGHNA and CDR2 YNFKEQ. The CDR3 is 17 residues long.

This chain links TRBV19 with TRBJ2-2; TRBD2 agrees at 9 bases. Per the germline V gene, CDR1 is LNHDA and CDR2 is SQIVND (reference sequence). Germline trimming cut 4 bases from V and 9 bases from J; bases unmatched to any gene: 6. The length of the CDR3 is 14 residues. The CDR3 DNA reads TGTGCCAGTAGTACCGGGACTAGCCTGAGGGAGCTGTTTTTT. Its protein product is CASSTGTSLRELFF.

This clone was picked up a small number of times. This chain connects TRBV6-1 to TRBJ1-4; D possibly corresponds to TRBD1 (5 bases). The CDR3 has 16 amino acids. Trimming cost V 4 bases and J 8 bases, with 20 bases left between them. CDR1 is MNHNS, CDR2 SASEGT, per germline. CDR3 in amino acids: CASSAGSVVQGEKLFF. The CDR3, as DNA: TGTGCCAGCAGTGCCGGAAGTGTGGTCCAGGGCGAAAAACTGTTTTTT.

Here the CDR3 reads CASSQFGQSTDTQYF. The CDR3 nucleotides read TGTGCCAGCTCACAATTCGGACAGAGCACAGATACGCAGTATTTT. The chain carries TRBV18 and TRBJ2-3; weak D call: TRBD1 (6 bases). With 4 bases removed from V and 0 bases from J, the gap between germline ends came to 11 bases. The CDR3 is made up of 15 amino acids. The germline gives CDR1 KGHSH, CDR2 LQKENI.

The chain links TRBV27 to TRBJ2-6, with D possibly TRBD1 on 6 matching bases. Germline V gene lookup returns CDR1 MNHEY and CDR2 SMNVEV (reference sequence). Trimming took 6 bases from V and 0 from J, leaving 18 bases between them. This CDR3 comprises 18 residues. The CDR3 reads CASSFHRQAYSGANVLTF. For the CDR3, the DNA is TGTGCCAGCAGCTTTCACCGACAGGCTTACTCTGGGGCCAACGTCCTGACTTTC. The full variable domain, in which reference TRBV27 and TRBJ2-6 provide the parts outside the CDR3, is EAQVTQNPRYLITVTGKKLTVTCSQNMNHEYMSWYRQDPGLGLRQIYYSMNVEVTDKGDVPEGYKVSRKEKRNFPLILESPSPNQTSLYFCASSFHRQAYSGANVLTFGAGSRLTVL.

This rearrangement joins TRBV4-2 to TRBJ2-2, with 7 bases matching TRBD2. Per the germline V gene, CDR1 is LGHNA and CDR2 is YNFKEQ. After removal of 1 base from V and 4 bases from J, the junction contained 3 bases not matched to a gene. The CDR3 consists of 15 residues. The DNA of the CDR3 is TGTGCCAGCAGCCAAGTTGCGGGAGCCACCGGGGAGCTGTTTTTT. Translating it yields CASSQVAGATGELFF.

The chain combines TRBV6-5 with TRBJ2-7; 14 bases agree with TRBD2. CDR1 and CDR2 (germline): MNHEY, SVGAGI. Trimming removed 2 bases from V and 2 bases from J; junction bases left unmatched: 2. This CDR3 has 16 residues. CDR3 sequence (DNA): TGTGCCAGCAGTTACGGACTAGCGGGAGGTACCTACGAGCAGTACTTC. Its protein is CASSYGLAGGTYEQYF.

The chain has TRBV7-6 and TRBJ1-2; perhaps TRBD1 as D (5 bases). Per the germline V gene, CDR1 is SGHVS and CDR2 is FNYEAQ. The CDR3 contains 16 residues. The V and J ends lost 8 bases and 0 bases respectively, with 19 bases between them. CDR3 sequence: CASGAGPASSNYGYTF. CDR3 nucleotides: TGTGCCAGCGGGGCAGGACCAGCGTCGTCTAACTATGGCTACACCTTC.

The chain couples TRBV5-1 to TRBJ2-1; TRBD1 aligns across 8 bases. V trimming: 4 bases; J trimming: 5 bases; junction bases outside the gene matches: 8. Germline V gene sequence: CDR1 SGHRS, CDR2 YFSETQ. CDR3 length equals 15 residues. CDR3 region: CASSRLRTGNNEQFF. In DNA, the CDR3 is TGCGCCAGCAGCCGTCTCCGGACAGGGAACAATGAGCAGTTCTTC.

This clone came up a few times. The chain employs TRBV5-4 and TRBJ2-7; 11 bases match TRBD1. The ends lost 0 bases at V and 5 bases at J; junction bases unmatched: 4. CDR3 length equals 15 residues. Germline V lookup: CDR1 SGHNT, CDR2 YYREEE (reference sequence). The CDR3 DNA sequence: TGTGCCAGCAGCTTGGGGGGACAGGGGGACGACGAGCAGTACTTC. Amino acids: CASSLGGQGDDEQYF.

CDR3 loop: CASSVALSGRAGDGELFF. Here the CDR3 DNA reads TGTGCCAGCAGCGTAGCTTTAAGCGGGAGGGCCGGGGACGGGGAGCTGTTTTTT. The chain joins TRBV9 to TRBJ2-2, with 10 positions matching TRBD2. V lost 0 bases and J lost 7; bases outside the gene matches: 12. CDR1 is SGDLS, CDR2 YYNGEE, per germline. This CDR3 is built from 18 residues. Complete variable domain (other parts from reference TRBV9 and TRBJ2-2): DSGVTQTPKHLITATGQRVTLRCSPRSGDLSVYWYQQSLDQGLQFLIQYYNGEERAKGNILERFSAQQFPDLHSELNLSSLELGDSALYFCASSVALSGRAGDGELFFGEGSRLTVL.

The gene calls are TRBV19 and TRBJ2-5; D is possibly TRBD1 (5 bases). The CDR3 has 13 amino acids. Per germline, CDR1 LNHDA and CDR2 SQIVND (reference sequence). V gave up 10 bases and J gave up 1 base, with 13 bases separating them. The CDR3 DNA reads TGTGCCACCGAAGGGGTTGGCCAAGAGACCCAGTACTTC. It codes for CATEGVGQETQYF.

V gene TRBV18 combines with J gene TRBJ2-2; unclear D gene. CDR1 and CDR2 (germline): KGHSH, LQKENI. CDR3 length: 15 residues. Deletions cut 2 bases from V and 5 bases from J, with 12 bases between. This CDR3 is CASSPANTQTGELFF. The CDR3 DNA sequence: TGTGCCAGCTCACCAGCCAATACACAGACCGGGGAGCTGTTTTTT.

Worth noting for this clone: Germline and junction disagree at one end, which may indicate a read error. The chain employs TRBV7-9 and TRBJ1-1; 9 nucleotides line up with TRBD1. CDR1 SEHNR and CDR2 FQNEAQ come from the germline V gene (reference sequence). The CDR3 has 17 residues. CDR3 loop: CSSSLGRGTGYYTEAFF. The DNA of the CDR3 is TGTTCCAGCAGCTTAGGTCGTGGGACAGGGTATTACACTGAAGCTTTCTTT.

The chain is built from TRBV10-3 and TRBJ2-5; 9 positions agree with TRBD1. The CDR3 extends over 14 amino acids. V lost 6 bases to trimming and J lost 5 bases; unmatched junction nucleotides: 7. Germline V gives CDR1 ENHRY, CDR2 SYGVKD. The CDR3, as DNA: TGTGCCATCAGCCCGGGACAGGGATGGGAGACCCAGTACTTC. This encodes CAISPGQGWETQYF.

V and J are TRBV9 and TRBJ2-3, with a tentative D call TRBD1 (6 bases). The CDR3 has 14 residues. V lost 7 bases and J lost 1, with 13 bases in between. Germline V CDR1 and CDR2: SGDLS, YYNGEE. CDR3: CASPRGQGTDTQYF. The CDR3 DNA sequence: TGTGCCAGCCCCAGGGGACAAGGCACAGATACGCAGTATTTT. The variable domain in full, completed from reference TRBV9 and TRBJ2-3, reads DSGVTQTPKHLITATGQRVTLRCSPRSGDLSVYWYQQSLDQGLQFLIQYYNGEERAKGNILERFSAQQFPDLHSELNLSSLELGDSALYFCASPRGQGTDTQYFGPGTRLTVL.

The chain uses TRBV15 and TRBJ2-1, with D uncertain. V lost 3 bases, J lost 1 base, and 13 bases lay in between. The CDR3 is made up of 16 amino acids. Germline V lookup: CDR1 LNHNV, CDR2 YYDKDF (reference sequence). CDR3 residues: CATSRVRVASYNEQFF. CDR3 DNA: TGTGCCACCAGCAGGGTTCGAGTCGCTTCCTACAATGAGCAGTTCTTC.

The chain carries TRBV20-1 and TRBJ2-7; D ambiguous. The CDR3 is made up of 9 amino acids. Germline V CDR1 and CDR2: DFQATT, SNEGSKA (reference sequence). Trimming took 6 bases from V and 3 from J, leaving 3 bases between them. The CDR3 DNA follows: TGCAGTGCCAACTACGAGCAGTACTTC. The encoded protein is CSANYEQYF.

The chain recombines TRBV30 with TRBJ2-7, with TRBD2 as a possible D gene (5 bases). This CDR3 contains 13 residues. Germline assignment: CDR1 GTSNPN and CDR2 SVGIG (reference sequence). Trimming took 4 bases from V and 3 from J, leaving 13 bases between them. DNA of the CDR3: TGTGCCTGGAACACCGGGGTAGGCTACGAGCAGTACTTC. Translated, it gives CAWNTGVGYEQYF. Combining the CDR3 with reference TRBV30 and TRBJ2-7 gives the whole variable domain SQTIHQWPATLVQPVGSPLSLECTVEGTSNPNLYWYRQAAGRGLQLLFYSVGIGQISSEVPQNLSASRPQDRQFILSSKKLLLSDSGFYLCAWNTGVGYEQYFGPGTRLTVT.

The chain joins TRBV6-1 to TRBJ2-7; TRBD1 agrees at 11 bases. After removal of 6 bases from V and 9 bases from J, the junction contained 10 bases not matched to a gene. The CDR3 is 14 residues long. Per germline, CDR1 MNHNS and CDR2 SASEGT. CDR3 sequence reads: CASRDRGRGLGQYF. In DNA form, the CDR3 reads TGTGCCAGCAGGGACAGGGGGCGTGGGCTGGGGCAGTACTTC.

V is TRBV4-1 and J is TRBJ2-5; 9 nucleotides agree with TRBD2. The CDR3 spans 15 residues. Germline CDR1 is MGHRA and CDR2 is YSYEKL. J was trimmed by 1 base and V by 3 bases; bases with no gene match: 3. The CDR3 sequence is CASSQLTSGQETQYF. The CDR3 DNA follows: TGCGCCAGCAGCCAGCTGACTAGCGGCCAAGAGACCCAGTACTTC.

The CDR3, as DNA: TGTGCCAGCAGTTGGCGACAGGGGGGCGGGTACGAGCAGTACTTC. The encoded protein is CASSWRQGGGYEQYF. This chain links TRBV6-6 with TRBJ2-5, with TRBD1 identical over 9 bases. TRBJ2-7 explains the end of the DNA better; the J call may be wrong. The length of the CDR3 is 15 residues. CDR1 MNHNY and CDR2 SVGAGI come from the germline V gene (reference sequence).

This chain links TRBV6-1 with TRBJ1-5; 8 nucleotides line up with TRBD1. The V gene's germline CDR1 is MNHNS and CDR2 SASEGT. After removal of 4 bases from V and 6 bases from J, the junction contained 5 bases not matched to a gene. This CDR3 spans 14 amino acids. CDR3 sequence: CASSASRGPQPQHF. As DNA, the CDR3 is TGTGCCAGCAGTGCATCCAGGGGGCCTCAGCCCCAGCATTTT.

In this sample, this clone turned up once. The genes are TRBV5-1 and TRBJ1-2; 8 nucleotides match TRBD1. Unmatched junction bases numbered 7, after V lost 4 bases and J lost 2 bases. There are 15 residues in the CDR3. Germline V gene sequence: CDR1 SGHRS, CDR2 YFSETQ. CDR3 residues: CASSRQGAENYGYTF. In DNA form, the CDR3 reads TGCGCCAGCAGCCGTCAGGGGGCAGAAAACTATGGCTACACCTTC.

The chain carries TRBV18 and TRBJ2-7, with D possibly being TRBD1 (5 bases). Germline V gene data show CDR1 as KGHSH and CDR2 as LQKENI. Trimming pared 2 bases from V and 3 bases from J, leaving 14 bases between. This CDR3 region has 15 residues. The CDR3 DNA reads as TGTGCCAGCTCACCATATAGAGACAGCGACTACGAGCAGTACTTC. It yields the protein CASSPYRDSDYEQYF.